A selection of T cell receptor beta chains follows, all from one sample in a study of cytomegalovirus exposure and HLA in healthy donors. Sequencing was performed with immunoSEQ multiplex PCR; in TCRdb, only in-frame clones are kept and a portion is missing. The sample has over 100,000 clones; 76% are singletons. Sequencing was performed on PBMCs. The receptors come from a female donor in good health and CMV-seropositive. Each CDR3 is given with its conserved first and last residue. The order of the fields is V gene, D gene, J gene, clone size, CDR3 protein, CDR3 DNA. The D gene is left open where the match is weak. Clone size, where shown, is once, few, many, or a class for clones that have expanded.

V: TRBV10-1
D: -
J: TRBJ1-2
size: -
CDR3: CASSESSQGGYTF
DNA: TGCGCCAGCAGTGAGTCCTCGCAGGGCGGCTACACCTTC

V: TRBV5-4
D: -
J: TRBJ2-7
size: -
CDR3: CASSSGTYEQYF
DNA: TGTGCCAGCAGCTCGGGTACGTACGAGCAGTACTTC

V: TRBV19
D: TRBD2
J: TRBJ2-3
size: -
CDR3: CASSALAGSTDTQYF
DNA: TGTGCCAGTAGTGCTTTAGCGGGAAGCACAGATACGCAGTATTTT

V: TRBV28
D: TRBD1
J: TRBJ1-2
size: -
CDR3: CASRPPSQGDGYTF
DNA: TGTGCCAGCAGACCACCGTCACAGGGGGATGGCTACACCTTC

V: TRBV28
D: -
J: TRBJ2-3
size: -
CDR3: CASSLPILLAGALSDTQYF
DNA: TGTGCCAGCAGTCTCCCTATTCTCCTGGCGGGGGCTCTCTCAGATACGCAGTATTTT

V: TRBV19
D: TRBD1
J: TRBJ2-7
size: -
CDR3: CASSKRDRGYEQYF
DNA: TGTGCCAGTAGTAAAAGGGACAGGGGTTACGAGCAGTACTTC

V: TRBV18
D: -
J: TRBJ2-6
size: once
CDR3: CASSQGSSGANVLTF
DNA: TGTGCCAGCTCGCAAGGGAGCTCTGGGGCCAACGTCCTGACTTTC

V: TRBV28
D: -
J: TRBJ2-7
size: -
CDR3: CASSLYGRQGPVRDYEQYF
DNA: TGTGCCAGCAGTTTATATGGGCGGCAGGGCCCCGTTCGTGACTACGAGCAGTACTTC

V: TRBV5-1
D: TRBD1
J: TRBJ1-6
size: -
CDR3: CASSAGQGSSPLHF
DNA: TGCGCCAGCTCGGCAGGACAGGGGAGCTCACCCCTCCACTTT

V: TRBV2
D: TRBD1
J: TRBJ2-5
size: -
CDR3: CASRGQGQGETQYF
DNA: TGTGCCAGCCGAGGACAGGGGCAAGGGGAGACCCAGTACTTC

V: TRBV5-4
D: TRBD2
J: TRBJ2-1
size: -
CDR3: CASSLALRGGRNEQFF
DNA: TGTGCCAGCAGCTTGGCCCTGCGGGGGGGGAGGAATGAGCAGTTCTTC

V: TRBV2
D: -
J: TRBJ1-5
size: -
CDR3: CASRGGLSNQPQHF
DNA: TGTGCCAGCCGGGGGGGACTTAGCAATCAGCCCCAGCATTTT

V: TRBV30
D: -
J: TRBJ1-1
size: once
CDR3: CAWFPYRARNTEAFF
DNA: TGTGCCTGGTTTCCCTACAGGGCGAGGAACACTGAAGCTTTCTTT

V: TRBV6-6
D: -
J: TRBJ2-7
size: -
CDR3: CATKPSRMSGNEQYF
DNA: TGTGCCACCAAACCGTCCAGAATGTCCGGGAACGAGCAGTACTTC

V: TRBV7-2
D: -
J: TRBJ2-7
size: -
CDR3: CASSLLGAREQYF
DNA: TGTGCCAGCAGCTTACTGGGGGCGCGGGAGCAGTACTTC

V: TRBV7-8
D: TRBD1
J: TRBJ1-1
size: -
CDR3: CASSLGQGATEAFF
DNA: TGTGCCAGCAGCTTAGGACAGGGGGCAACTGAAGCTTTCTTT

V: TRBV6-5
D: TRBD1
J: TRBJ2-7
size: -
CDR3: CASSYSGQGLHEQYF
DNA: TGTGCCAGCAGTTACTCGGGACAGGGATTACACGAGCAGTACTTC

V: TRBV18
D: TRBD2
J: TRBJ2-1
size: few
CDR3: CASSSVGTSGRNEQFF
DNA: TGTGCCAGCTCAAGCGTAGGGACTAGCGGGAGAAATGAGCAGTTCTTC

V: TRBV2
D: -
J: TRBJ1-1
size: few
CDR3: CASSRGTEAFF
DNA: TGTGCCAGCAGCCGGGGCACTGAAGCTTTCTTT

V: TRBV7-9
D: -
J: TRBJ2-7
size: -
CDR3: CASSLTNYEQYF
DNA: TGTGCCAGCAGCTTGACAAACTACGAGCAGTACTTC

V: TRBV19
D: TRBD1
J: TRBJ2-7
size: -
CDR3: CASSNTGGRSYEQYF
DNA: TGTGCCAGTAGTAATACAGGGGGCCGAAGCTACGAGCAGTACTTC

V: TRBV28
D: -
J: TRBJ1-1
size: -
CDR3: CASSFTGVTEAFF
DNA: TGTGCCAGCAGTTTCACGGGGGTCACTGAAGCTTTCTTT

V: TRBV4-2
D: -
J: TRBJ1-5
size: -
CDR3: CASSQDPQGDQPQHF
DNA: TGTGCCAGCAGCCAAGATCCCCAGGGTGATCAGCCCCAGCATTTT

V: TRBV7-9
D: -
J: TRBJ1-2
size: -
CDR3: CASSLSPTGANYGYTF
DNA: TGTGCCAGCAGCTTATCCCCGACAGGCGCTAACTATGGCTACACCTTC

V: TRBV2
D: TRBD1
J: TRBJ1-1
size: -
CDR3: CASSEWDRNTEAFF
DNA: TGTGCCAGCAGTGAATGGGACAGGAACACTGAAGCTTTCTTT

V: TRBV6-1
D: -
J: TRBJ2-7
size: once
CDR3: CASSEFYLPSYEQYF
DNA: TGTGCCAGCAGTGAATTCTATCTCCCCTCCTACGAGCAGTACTTC

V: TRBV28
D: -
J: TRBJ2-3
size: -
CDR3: CASSPPNLGRKQDTQYF
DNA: TGTGCCAGCAGTCCCCCCAACCTAGGAAGGAAACAAGATACGCAGTATTTT

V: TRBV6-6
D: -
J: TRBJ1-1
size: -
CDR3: CASSYSVLVAPAFF
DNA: TGTGCCAGCAGTTACTCGGTTCTCGTAGCGCCAGCTTTCTTT

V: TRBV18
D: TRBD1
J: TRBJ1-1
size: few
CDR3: CASSPTVPTGGREAFF
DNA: TGTGCCAGCTCACCTACCGTTCCGACAGGGGGCAGGGAAGCTTTCTTT

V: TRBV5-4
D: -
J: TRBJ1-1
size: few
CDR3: CASTPGQANTEAFF
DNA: TGTGCCAGCACCCCAGGGCAGGCTAACACTGAAGCTTTCTTT

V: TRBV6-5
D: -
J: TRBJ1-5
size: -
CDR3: CASSTRARQPQHF
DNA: TGTGCCAGCAGTACGCGGGCCAGACAGCCCCAGCATTTT

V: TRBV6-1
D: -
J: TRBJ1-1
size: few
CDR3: CAAWTGHPNTEAFF
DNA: TGTGCCGCCTGGACGGGACACCCGAACACTGAAGCTTTCTTT

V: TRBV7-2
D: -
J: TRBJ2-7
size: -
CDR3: CASSLGASSTYEQYF
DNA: TGTGCCAGCAGCTTAGGAGCTAGCTCCACCTACGAGCAGTACTTC

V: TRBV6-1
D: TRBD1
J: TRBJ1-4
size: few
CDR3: CASRGDRRGLFF
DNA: TGTGCCAGCAGAGGGGACAGAAGGGGGCTGTTTTTT

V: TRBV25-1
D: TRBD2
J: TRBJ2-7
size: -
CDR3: CASSTGGGEQYF
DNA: TGTGCCAGCAGCACCGGGGGGGGCGAGCAGTACTTC

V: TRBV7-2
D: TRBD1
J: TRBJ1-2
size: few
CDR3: CASSFVGTVYGYTF
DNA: TGTGCCAGCAGCTTCGTCGGGACAGTCTATGGCTACACCTTC

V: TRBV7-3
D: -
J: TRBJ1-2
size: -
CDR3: CASSPPGAGGGYTF
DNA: TGTGCCAGCAGCCCTCCAGGGGCTGGGGGTGGCTACACCTTC

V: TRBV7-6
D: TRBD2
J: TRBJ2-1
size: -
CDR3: CASSPLPGLAGVLNEQFF
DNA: TGTGCCAGCAGCCCACTCCCAGGACTAGCGGGAGTCTTAAATGAGCAGTTCTTC

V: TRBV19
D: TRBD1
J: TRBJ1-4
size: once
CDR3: CASTNRGREKLFF
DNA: TGTGCCAGTACCAACAGGGGACGTGAAAAACTGTTTTTT

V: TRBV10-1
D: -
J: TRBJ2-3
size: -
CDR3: CASSESGGTDTQYF
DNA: TGCGCCAGCAGTGAGTCGGGAGGAACAGATACGCAGTATTTT

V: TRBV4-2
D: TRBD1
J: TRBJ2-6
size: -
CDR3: CASSPAGQGSPSGANVLTF
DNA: TGTGCCAGCAGCCCCGCTGGACAGGGGTCTCCCTCTGGGGCCAACGTCCTGACTTTC

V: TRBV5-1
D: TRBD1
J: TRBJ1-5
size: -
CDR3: CASSAGAGTGNNQPQHF
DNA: TGCGCCAGCAGCGCGGGGGCCGGGACAGGCAACAATCAGCCCCAGCATTTT

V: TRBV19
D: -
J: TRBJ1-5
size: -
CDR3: CASSLQGRRSNQPQHF
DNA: TGTGCCAGTAGTTTACAGGGCAGGAGGAGCAATCAGCCCCAGCATTTT

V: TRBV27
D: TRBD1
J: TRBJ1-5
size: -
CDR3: CASSSTLRPTGDNQPQHF
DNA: TGTGCCAGCAGTTCGACCCTCCGCCCCACAGGGGACAATCAGCCCCAGCATTTT

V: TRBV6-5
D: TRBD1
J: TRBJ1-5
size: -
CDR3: CASSRDSHQPQHF
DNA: TGTGCCAGCAGTCGGGACAGCCACCAGCCCCAGCATTTT

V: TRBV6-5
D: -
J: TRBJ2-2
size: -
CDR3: CASTTRGTATGELFF
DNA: TGTGCCAGCACCACCAGGGGTACCGCCACGGGGGAGCTGTTTTTT

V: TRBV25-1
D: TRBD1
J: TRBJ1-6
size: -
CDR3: CASSGARDRYNSPLHF
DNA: TGTGCCAGCAGTGGGGCGCGGGACAGATATAATTCACCCCTCCACTTT

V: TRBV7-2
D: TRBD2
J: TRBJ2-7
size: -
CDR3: CASSLAGTSSYEQYF
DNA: TGTGCCAGCAGCTTAGCCGGGACTAGCTCCTACGAGCAGTACTTC

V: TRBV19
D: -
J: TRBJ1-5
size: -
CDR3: CASSHVNQPQHF
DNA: TGTGCCAGTAGCCATGTCAATCAGCCCCAGCATTTT

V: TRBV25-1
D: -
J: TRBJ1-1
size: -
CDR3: CASDAGLINTEAFF
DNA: TGTGCCAGCGATGCGGGACTGATAAACACTGAAGCTTTCTTT

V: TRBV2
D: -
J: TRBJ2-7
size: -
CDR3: CASSGGREFYEQYF
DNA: TGTGCCAGCAGTGGAGGTAGGGAGTTTTACGAGCAGTACTTC

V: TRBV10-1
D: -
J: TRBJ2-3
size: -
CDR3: CASSDGGTTDTQYF
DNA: TGCGCCAGCAGTGACGGCGGGACCACAGATACGCAGTATTTT

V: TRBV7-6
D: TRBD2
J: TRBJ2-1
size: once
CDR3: CASSLVTSGAYEQFF
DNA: TGTGCCAGCAGCTTAGTTACTAGCGGGGCTTATGAGCAGTTCTTC

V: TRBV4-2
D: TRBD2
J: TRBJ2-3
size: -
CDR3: CASSHLGTSGASTDTQYF
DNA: TGTGCCAGCAGCCATTTGGGTACTAGCGGGGCGAGCACAGATACGCAGTATTTT

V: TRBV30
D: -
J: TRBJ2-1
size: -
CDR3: CAWSAQYNEQFF
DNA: TGTGCCTGGAGTGCCCAATACAATGAGCAGTTCTTC

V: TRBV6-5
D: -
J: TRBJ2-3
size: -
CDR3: CASSSDRARDTDTQYF
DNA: TGTGCCAGCAGTTCCGATCGGGCCCGGGACACAGATACGCAGTATTTT

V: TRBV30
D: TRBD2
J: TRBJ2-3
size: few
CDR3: CAWERSGGGTDTQYF
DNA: TGTGCCTGGGAACGGAGCGGGGGGGGCACAGATACGCAGTATTTT